This passage covers 5 T cell receptor beta chains from one sample sequenced in a study of T cell clonality in common variable immunodeficiency. Sequencing was performed with immunoSEQ multiplex PCR; in TCRdb, only in-frame clones are kept and a portion is missing. The data show 25,000 to 40,000 clones, with none appearing a single time. Sequences were obtained from peripheral blood mononuclear cells. These receptor sequences come from a person aged 18 to 69 in good health.

This clone was seen ten or more times. Coverage ceases 3 residues before the CDR3 finishes, and the germline J gene fills in the end. This chain joins TRBV10-1 and TRBJ2-1; 7 nucleotides agree with TRBD2. In germline, CDR1 is WNHNN, CDR2 SYGVQD (reference sequence). The V and J ends lost 3 bases and 4 bases, in that order; junction bases with no gene match: 6. The CDR3 contains 15 residues. The covered CDR3 bases are TGCGCCAGCAGTGATGCCCTAGCGGAGTACAATGAG. Translation gives CASSDALAEYNE. The whole CDR3 sequence is CASSDALAEYNEQFF.

This clone was seen ten or more times. The CDR3 goes on 3 residues after the read ends, and that part is filled in from the germline J gene. The rearrangement joins TRBV19 to TRBJ2-5; 7 bases align to TRBD2. Per germline, CDR1 LNHDA and CDR2 SQIVND (reference sequence). V gave up 3 bases and J gave up 6 bases; unmatched junction bases: 7. The CDR3 is 14 residues long. CDR3 loop: CASSISLAEKTQYF. The covered CDR3 bases are TGTGCCAGTAGTATCAGCCTAGCGGAAAAGACC.

This clone was seen many times. Read sequence stops 3 residues before the CDR3 end, and the germline J gene provides the missing end. The gene calls are TRBV19 and TRBJ2-7; a possible D gene is TRBD1 (6 bases). Deletions cut 1 base from V and 4 bases from J, with 14 bases between. The length of the CDR3 is 15 residues. Looked up from germline, CDR1 is LNHDA and CDR2 is SQIVND (reference sequence). The DNA read from the CDR3 is TGTGCCAGTAGTATAGCGGGGACAAGTTCGTACGAG. It codes for CASSIAGTSSYE. The full CDR3 protein reads CASSIAGTSSYEQYF. Full variable domain (missing parts from reference TRBV19 and TRBJ2-7): DGGITQSPKYLFRKEGQNVTLSCEQNLNHDAMYWYRQDPGQGLRLIYYSQIVNDFQKGDIAEGYSVSREKKESFPLTVTSAQKNPTAFYLCASSIAGTSSYEQYFGPGTRLTVT.

The sample holds many counts of this clone. The CDR3 end is not reached by the read, which stops 3 residues before it; the germline J gene fills it in. This chain links TRBV12-3 or TRBV12-4 with TRBJ1-1; 9 bases fit TRBD1. Trimming took 7 bases from V and 2 from J; bases not matched to a gene: 5. The CDR3 contains 14 residues. The CDR3 bases that were read are TGTGCCAGCACCAGGACAGGGGCAAACACTGAA. Encoded protein: CASTRTGANTE. The full CDR3 sequence reads CASTRTGANTEAFF.

In its sample, this clone was seen many times. With the read ending 3 residues before the CDR3 end, the germline J gene is used to fill in that end. The chain links TRBV14 to TRBJ1-2; 8 bases fit TRBD1. The CDR3 totals 14 residues. Germline V gene lookup returns CDR1 SGHDN and CDR2 FVKESK. The CDR3 DNA, read in part, is TGTGCCAGCAGCCACCGGACAGGGCCTCGGGGC. It codes for CASSHRTGPRG. The CDR3, in full, reads CASSHRTGPRGYTF. The complete variable domain, with remaining parts taken from reference TRBV14 and TRBJ1-2, reads EAGVTQFPSHSVIEKGQTVTLRCDPISGHDNLYWYRRVMGKEIKFLLHFVKESKQDESGMPNNRFLAERTGGTYSTLKVQPAELEDSGVYFCASSHRTGPRGYTFGSGTRLTVV.